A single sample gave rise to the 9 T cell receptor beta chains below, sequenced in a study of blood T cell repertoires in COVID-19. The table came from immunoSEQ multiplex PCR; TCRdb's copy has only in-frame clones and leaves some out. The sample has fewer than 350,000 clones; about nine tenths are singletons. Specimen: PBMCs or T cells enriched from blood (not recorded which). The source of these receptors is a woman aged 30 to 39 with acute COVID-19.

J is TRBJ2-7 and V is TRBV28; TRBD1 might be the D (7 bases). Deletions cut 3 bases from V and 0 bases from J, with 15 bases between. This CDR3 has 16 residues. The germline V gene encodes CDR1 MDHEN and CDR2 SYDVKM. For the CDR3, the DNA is TGTGCCAGCAGTTTCGGGGGACAGTTCTTCTCCTACGAGCAGTACTTC. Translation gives CASSFGGQFFSYEQYF.

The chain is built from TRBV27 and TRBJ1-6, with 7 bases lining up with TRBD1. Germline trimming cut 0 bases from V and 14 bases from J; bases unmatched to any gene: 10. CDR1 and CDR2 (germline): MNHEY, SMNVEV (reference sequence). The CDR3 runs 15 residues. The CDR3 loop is CASSLSGTVTLALHF. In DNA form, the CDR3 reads TGTGCCAGCAGTTTATCGGGGACAGTGACCTTGGCCCTCCACTTT.

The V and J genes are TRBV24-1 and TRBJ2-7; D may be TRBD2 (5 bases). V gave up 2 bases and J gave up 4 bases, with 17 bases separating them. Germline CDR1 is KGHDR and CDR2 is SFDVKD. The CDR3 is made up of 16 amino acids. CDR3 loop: CATSDSNPGLVYEQYF. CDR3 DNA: TGTGCCACCAGTGATTCCAATCCCGGACTCGTATACGAGCAGTACTTC.

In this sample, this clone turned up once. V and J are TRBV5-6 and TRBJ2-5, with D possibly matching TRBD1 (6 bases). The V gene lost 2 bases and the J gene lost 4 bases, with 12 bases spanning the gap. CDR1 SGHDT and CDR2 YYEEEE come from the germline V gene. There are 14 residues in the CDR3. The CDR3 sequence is CASSFTGSVETQYF. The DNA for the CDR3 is TGTGCCAGCAGCTTCACAGGGTCGGTAGAGACCCAGTACTTC.

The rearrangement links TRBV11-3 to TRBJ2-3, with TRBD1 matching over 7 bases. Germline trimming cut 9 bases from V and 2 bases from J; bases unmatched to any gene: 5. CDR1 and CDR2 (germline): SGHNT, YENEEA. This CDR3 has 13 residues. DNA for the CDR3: TGTGCCAGTCGGGACAGCAACACAGATACGCAGTATTTT. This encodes CASRDSNTDTQYF.

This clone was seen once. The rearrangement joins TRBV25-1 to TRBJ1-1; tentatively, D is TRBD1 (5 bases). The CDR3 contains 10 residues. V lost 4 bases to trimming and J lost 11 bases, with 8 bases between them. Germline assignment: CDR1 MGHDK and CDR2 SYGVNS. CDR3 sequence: CASSGGRAFF. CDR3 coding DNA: TGTGCCAGCAGTGGGGGGAGGGCTTTCTTT.

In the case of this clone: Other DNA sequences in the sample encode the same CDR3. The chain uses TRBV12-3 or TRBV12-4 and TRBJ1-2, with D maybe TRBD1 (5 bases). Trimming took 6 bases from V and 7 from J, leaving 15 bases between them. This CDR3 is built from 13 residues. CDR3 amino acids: CASSLSGVGGYTF. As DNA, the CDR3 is TGTGCCAGCAGCTTATCGGGGGTTGGTGGCTACACCTTC.

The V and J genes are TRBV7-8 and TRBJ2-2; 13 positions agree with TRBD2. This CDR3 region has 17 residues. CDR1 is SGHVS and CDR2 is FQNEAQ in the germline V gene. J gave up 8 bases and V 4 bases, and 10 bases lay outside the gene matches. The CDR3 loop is CASSSGLAGHLTGELFF. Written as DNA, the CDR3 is TGTGCCAGCAGCTCGGGACTAGCGGGACACTTGACTGGGGAGCTGTTTTTT.

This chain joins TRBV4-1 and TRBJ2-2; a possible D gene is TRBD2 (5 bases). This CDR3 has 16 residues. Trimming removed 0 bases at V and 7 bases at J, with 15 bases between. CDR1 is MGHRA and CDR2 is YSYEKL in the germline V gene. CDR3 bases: TGCGCCAGCAGCCAAGAAATGAGGGAAGGTAACGGGGAGCTGTTTTTT. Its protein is CASSQEMREGNGELFF.